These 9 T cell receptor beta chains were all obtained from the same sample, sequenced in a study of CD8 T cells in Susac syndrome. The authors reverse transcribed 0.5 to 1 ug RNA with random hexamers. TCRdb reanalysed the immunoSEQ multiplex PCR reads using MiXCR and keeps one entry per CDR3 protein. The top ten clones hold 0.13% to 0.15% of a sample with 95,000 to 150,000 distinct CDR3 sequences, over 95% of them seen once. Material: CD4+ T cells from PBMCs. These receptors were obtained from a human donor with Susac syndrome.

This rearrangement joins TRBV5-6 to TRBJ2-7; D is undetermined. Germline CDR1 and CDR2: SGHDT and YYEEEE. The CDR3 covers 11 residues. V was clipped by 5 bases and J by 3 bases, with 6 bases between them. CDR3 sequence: CASSKSYEQYF. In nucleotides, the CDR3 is TGTGCCAGCAGTAAGAGCTACGAGCAGTACTTC.

The CDR3 spells CASRQPMNTEAFF. Here the CDR3 DNA reads TGTGCCTCCCGACAGCCCATGAACACTGAAGCTTTCTTT. The V and J genes are TRBV28 and TRBJ1-1; D is possibly TRBD1 (5 bases). CDR1 is MDHEN and CDR2 is SYDVKM in the germline V gene. CDR3 length: 13 residues. Trimming pared 11 bases from V and 0 bases from J, leaving 13 bases between. Full variable domain (remainder filled in from reference TRBV28 and TRBJ1-1): DVKVTQSSRYLVKRTGEKVFLECVQDMDHENMFWYRQDPGLGLRLIYFSYDVKMKEKGDIPEGYSVSREKKERFSLILESASTNQTSMYLCASRQPMNTEAFFGQGTRLTVV.

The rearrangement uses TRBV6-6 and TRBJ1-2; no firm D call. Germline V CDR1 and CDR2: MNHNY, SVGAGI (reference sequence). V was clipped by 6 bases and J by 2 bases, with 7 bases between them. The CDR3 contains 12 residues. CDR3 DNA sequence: TGTGCCAGCAGGTTCGGGAACTATGGCTACACCTTC. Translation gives CASRFGNYGYTF.

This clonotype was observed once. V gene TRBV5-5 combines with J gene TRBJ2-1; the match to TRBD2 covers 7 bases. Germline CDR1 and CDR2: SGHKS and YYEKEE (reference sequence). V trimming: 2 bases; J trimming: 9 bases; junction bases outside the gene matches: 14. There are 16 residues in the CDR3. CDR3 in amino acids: CASSFPSRAGASEQFF. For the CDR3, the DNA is TGTGCCAGCAGCTTCCCGAGCAGGGCGGGAGCCAGTGAGCAGTTCTTC.

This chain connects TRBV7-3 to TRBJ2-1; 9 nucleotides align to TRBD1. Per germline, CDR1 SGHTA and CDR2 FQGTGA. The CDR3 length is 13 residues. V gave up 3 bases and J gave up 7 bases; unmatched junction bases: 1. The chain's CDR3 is CASSLTGGNEQFF. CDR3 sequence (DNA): TGTGCCAGCAGCTTGACAGGGGGGAATGAGCAGTTCTTC.

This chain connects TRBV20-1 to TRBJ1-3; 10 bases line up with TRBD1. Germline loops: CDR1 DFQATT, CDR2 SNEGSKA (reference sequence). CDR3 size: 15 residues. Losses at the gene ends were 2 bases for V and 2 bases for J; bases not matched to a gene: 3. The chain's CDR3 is CSARPGQGTGNTIYF. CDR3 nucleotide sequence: TGCAGTGCTAGACCGGGACAGGGGACTGGAAACACCATATATTTT.

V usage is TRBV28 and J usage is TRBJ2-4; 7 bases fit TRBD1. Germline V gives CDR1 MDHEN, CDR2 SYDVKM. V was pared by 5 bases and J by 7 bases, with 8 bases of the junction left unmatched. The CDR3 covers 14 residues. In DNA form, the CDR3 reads TGTGCCAGCAGTGTGCAGAAGGGGGCTAACATTCAGTACTTC. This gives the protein CASSVQKGANIQYF.

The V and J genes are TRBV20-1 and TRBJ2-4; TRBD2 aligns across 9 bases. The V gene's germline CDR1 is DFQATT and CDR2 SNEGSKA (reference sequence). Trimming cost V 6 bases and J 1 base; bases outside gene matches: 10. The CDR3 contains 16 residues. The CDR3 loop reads CSASAGGQRAKNIQYF. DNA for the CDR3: TGCAGTGCAAGTGCGGGGGGGCAACGGGCCAAAAACATTCAGTACTTC.

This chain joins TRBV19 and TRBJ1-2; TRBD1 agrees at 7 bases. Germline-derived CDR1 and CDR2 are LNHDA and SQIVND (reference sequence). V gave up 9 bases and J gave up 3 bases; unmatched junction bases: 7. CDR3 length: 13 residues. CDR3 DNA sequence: TGTGCCAGCTCTTCCAGGGGGGACTATGGCTACACCTTC. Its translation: CASSSRGDYGYTF.